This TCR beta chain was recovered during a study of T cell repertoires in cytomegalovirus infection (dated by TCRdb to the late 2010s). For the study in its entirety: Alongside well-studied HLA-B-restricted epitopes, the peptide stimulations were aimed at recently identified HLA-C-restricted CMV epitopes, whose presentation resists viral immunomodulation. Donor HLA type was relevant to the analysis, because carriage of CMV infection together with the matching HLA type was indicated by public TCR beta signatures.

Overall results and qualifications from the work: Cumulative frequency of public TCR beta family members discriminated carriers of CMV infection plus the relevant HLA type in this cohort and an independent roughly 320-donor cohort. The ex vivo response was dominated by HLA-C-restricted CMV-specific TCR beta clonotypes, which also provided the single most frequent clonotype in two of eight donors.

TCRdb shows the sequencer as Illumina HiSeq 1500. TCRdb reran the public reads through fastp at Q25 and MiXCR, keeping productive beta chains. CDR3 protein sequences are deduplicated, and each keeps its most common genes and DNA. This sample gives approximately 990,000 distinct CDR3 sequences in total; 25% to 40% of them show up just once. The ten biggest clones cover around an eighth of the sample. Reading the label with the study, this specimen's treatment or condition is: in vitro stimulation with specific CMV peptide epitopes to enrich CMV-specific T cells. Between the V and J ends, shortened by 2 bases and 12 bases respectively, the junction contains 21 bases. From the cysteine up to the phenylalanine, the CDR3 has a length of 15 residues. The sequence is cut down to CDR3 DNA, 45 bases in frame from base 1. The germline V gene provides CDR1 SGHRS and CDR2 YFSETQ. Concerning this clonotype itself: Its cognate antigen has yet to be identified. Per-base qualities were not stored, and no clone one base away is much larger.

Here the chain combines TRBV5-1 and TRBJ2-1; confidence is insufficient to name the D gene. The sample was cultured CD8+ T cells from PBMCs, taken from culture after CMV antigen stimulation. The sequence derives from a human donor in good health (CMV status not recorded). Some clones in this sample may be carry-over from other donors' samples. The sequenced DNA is TGCGCCAGCAGCTTAAGTCTGGGGAACCGACGATGGCAGTTCTTC. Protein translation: CASSLSLGNRRWQFF.